The entry below describes one T cell receptor beta chain. Its antigen is as yet unknown. TCRdb keeps only in-frame clones here, not all; method: immunoSEQ multiplex PCR. Of about 200,000 clones listed, 85% to 95% are singletons. This entry comes from a study of T cell responses to AZD1222 COVID-19 vaccine. Study outcomes and limitations: Repertoire sampling was restricted to post-peak T cell response timepoints.

Deletions cut 6 bases from V and 5 bases from J, with 19 bases between. In germline, CDR1 is MNHEY, CDR2 SMNVEV (reference sequence). The CDR3 length is 15 residues. V is TRBV27 and J is TRBJ1-1, with a weak D call TRBD1 (5 bases). The sample was peripheral blood, taken on day 0 of MenACWY control vaccination. The sequence derives from an adult in good health. The CDR3 DNA reads as TGTGCCAGCAGCTCGGCCGGGGGGGGTAGAACTGAAGCTTTCTTT. Residues: CASSSAGGGRTEAFF.